This is a list of T cell receptor beta chains from one sample in a study of T cell responses to AZD1222 COVID-19 vaccine. The data were produced by immunoSEQ multiplex PCR, yet TCRdb's version contains in-frame clones alone and is incomplete. This sample has some 150,000 clones, with around nine tenths found just once. Sequences were derived from peripheral blood, sampled on day 0 of AZD1222 vaccination. The receptors here all came from an adult in good health. Both conserved end residues are trimmed from each CDR3. D genes are given only for firm matches.

>TRBV7-9|TRBJ2-7|.
ASSLRGYEQY
>TRBV11-2|TRBJ2-7|TRBD2
ASSWVSGTYEQY
>TRBV5-1|TRBJ1-4|TRBD1
ASSGGQGDEKLF
>TRBV7-6|TRBJ1-3|.
ASSLNPDPSGNTIY
>TRBV29-1|TRBJ2-2|TRBD2
SVEDYKTSGRGDRTGELF
>TRBV5-6|TRBJ1-2|TRBD1
ASSLMQGAHRYYGYT
>TRBV6-5|TRBJ2-2|TRBD2
ASSSGRATGELF
>TRBV19|TRBJ2-7|TRBD2
ASSIGSSGMGRGEQY
>TRBV19|TRBJ2-7|.
ASSLNGQYEQY
>TRBV6-2/TRBV6-3|TRBJ1-5|.
ASSYSDGNQPQH
>TRBV18|TRBJ1-2|.
ASSPVSGTPFT
>TRBV11-2|TRBJ2-7|.
ASSLESTPHYEQY